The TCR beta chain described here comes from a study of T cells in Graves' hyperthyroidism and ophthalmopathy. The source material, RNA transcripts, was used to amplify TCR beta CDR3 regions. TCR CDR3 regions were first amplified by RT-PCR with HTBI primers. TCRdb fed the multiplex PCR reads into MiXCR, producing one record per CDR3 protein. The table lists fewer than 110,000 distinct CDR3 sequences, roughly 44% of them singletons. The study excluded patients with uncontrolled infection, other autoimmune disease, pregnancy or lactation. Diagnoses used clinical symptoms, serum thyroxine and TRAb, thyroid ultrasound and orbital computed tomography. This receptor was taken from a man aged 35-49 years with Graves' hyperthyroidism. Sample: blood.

The CDR3 region is CATSRDPQDLNNEQFF. The CDR3, as DNA: TGTGCCACCAGCAGAGATCCGCAGGATTTAAACAATGAGCAGTTCTTC. The V call is TRBV15, the J call TRBJ2-1; no definite D call. Germline lookup yields CDR1 LNHNV and CDR2 YYDKDF (reference sequence). CDR3 size: 16 residues. V was cut by 0 bases and J by 5 bases, with 14 bases left in between.